The rows below give T cell receptor beta chains drawn from one sample of a study of blood T cell repertoires in COVID-19. Produced via immunoSEQ multiplex PCR; TCRdb's table is partial and in-frame only. The sample lists some 250,000 clones; approximately 89% were seen once. Sequencing input: PBMCs or T cells enriched from blood (not recorded which). Receptor source: a woman aged 25-40 years with acute COVID-19. Each CDR3 is given with its conserved first and last residue. D genes are given only for firm matches. Rows may omit the clone size; those that give it use once, few, many or a size class.

size,D,V,J,CDR3,DNA
.,.,TRBV5-6,TRBJ1-1,CASSLGTEAFF,TGTGCCAGCAGCTTAGGGACAGAAGCTTTCTTT
.,.,TRBV6-5,TRBJ1-2,CASSPSSGYGYTF,TGTGCCAGCTCCCCCTCAAGCGGATATGGCTACACCTTC
once,.,TRBV4-1,TRBJ2-1,CASSLTGSSYNEQFF,TGCGCCAGCAGCCTGACTGGGAGCTCCTACAATGAGCAGTTCTTC
.,.,TRBV11-2,TRBJ1-6,CASSLLGTSPLHF,TGTGCCAGCAGCTTACTAGGTACTTCACCCCTCCACTTT
few,.,TRBV5-1,TRBJ1-2,CASSPAGVGVGYTF,TGCGCCAGCAGTCCGGCCGGGGTCGGAGTTGGCTACACCTTC
.,.,TRBV27,TRBJ2-1,CASRSGTGFYNEQFF,TGTGCCAGCAGATCCGGGACTGGTTTCTACAATGAGCAGTTCTTC
.,.,TRBV7-2,TRBJ1-2,CASSLRGHKSYGYTF,TGTGCCAGCAGCCTCCGGGGACACAAGTCCTATGGCTACACCTTC
.,TRBD1,TRBV6-5,TRBJ1-1,CASSPGGLDTEAFF,TGTGCCAGCAGTCCAGGGGGCCTTGACACTGAAGCTTTCTTT
once,.,TRBV16,TRBJ1-5,CASTLREVSNQPQHF,TGTGCCAGCACTCTACGGGAGGTGAGCAATCAGCCCCAGCATTTT
.,TRBD1,TRBV5-1,TRBJ1-2,CASSFTRDSYGYTF,TGCGCCAGCAGCTTCACCCGGGACAGCTATGGCTACACCTTC
once,.,TRBV27,TRBJ2-5,CASSRAGRETQYF,TGTGCCAGCAGTCGGGCAGGGCGCGAGACCCAGTACTTC
.,TRBD2,TRBV2,TRBJ2-1,CASSAPGGNYNEQFF,TGTGCCAGCAGTGCTCCGGGGGGGAACTACAATGAGCAGTTCTTC
once,TRBD1,TRBV9,TRBJ1-1,CASSVRADRGGSTEAFF,TGTGCCAGCAGCGTACGCGCCGACAGGGGGGGTAGTACTGAAGCTTTCTTT
few,.,TRBV27,TRBJ1-3,CASSLSMANTIYF,TGTGCCAGCAGTTTATCCATGGCAAACACCATATATTTT
.,TRBD1,TRBV5-1,TRBJ1-6,CASSLEGTGFSPLHF,TGCGCCAGCAGCTTGGAGGGGACAGGGTTTTCACCCCTCCACTTT
.,.,TRBV7-9,TRBJ2-2,CASSPLELSNTGELFF,TGTGCCAGCAGCCCCCTGGAGCTATCGAACACCGGGGAGCTGTTTTTT
.,.,TRBV28,TRBJ1-4,CASSLSGIATNEKLFF,TGTGCCAGCAGTTTATCAGGGATTGCAACTAATGAAAAACTGTTTTTT
.,.,TRBV7-8,TRBJ1-1,CASSLGSGGSAEAFF,TGTGCCAGCAGCTTAGGGTCGGGGGGCAGCGCTGAAGCTTTCTTT
.,.,TRBV5-5,TRBJ2-2,CASSLAGTDNTGELFF,TGTGCCAGCAGCTTGGCAGGTACAGACAACACCGGGGAGCTGTTTTTT
.,TRBD1,TRBV5-6,TRBJ2-1,CASRGGTDPYNEQFF,TGTGCCAGCAGAGGTGGGACAGACCCTTACAATGAGCAGTTCTTC
few,.,TRBV11-3,TRBJ2-2,CASSLDGTGELFF,TGTGCCAGCAGCTTAGACGGCACCGGGGAGCTGTTTTTT